What follows are 10 T cell receptor beta chains derived from one specimen sequenced in a study of molecular identifiers for immune sequencing clone quantification. TCRdb fed the PCR reads into MiXCR, producing one record per CDR3 protein. The repertoire consists of fewer than 350,000 distinct CDR3 sequences, with over 20% occurring once and the leading ten covering 0.7% to 0.9%. Sequenced input: naive CD8+ T cells from blood, with Jurkat cell RNA spiked in. Described subset: FACS-sorted CD8+CD4-CCR7+CD45RA+ naive T cells. These receptors were taken from a human donor in good health. Some libraries in this study had Jurkat cell RNA spiked in.

The chain carries TRBV20-1 and TRBJ2-2, with 9 bases that match TRBD2. CDR1 is DFQATT, CDR2 SNEGSKA, per germline (reference sequence). With 0 bases clipped from V and 4 bases from J, the junction kept 3 bases outside the gene matches. This CDR3 is 15 amino acids long. The CDR3 DNA reads as TGCAGTGCTAGAGAGGTAGCGGGAGTCACCGGGGAGCTGTTTTTT. Amino acid sequence: CSAREVAGVTGELFF.

Comments on this clonotype: A much bigger clone sits one base away, suggesting this may be a read error. This chain joins TRBV7-2 and TRBJ2-5; D might be TRBD2 (5 bases). This CDR3 has 15 residues. Germline V gene lookup returns CDR1 SGHTA and CDR2 FQGNSA. The CDR3 sequence: CASSFYGGWQETRYF. The CDR3 region has the DNA TGTGCCAGCAGCTTCTATGGCGGGTGGCAAGAGACCCGGTACTTC.

The chain employs TRBV4-1 and TRBJ2-3, with 10 bases fitting TRBD2. The germline V gene has CDR1 MGHRA and CDR2 YSYEKL. The CDR3 totals 17 residues. V trimming: 2 bases; J trimming: 4 bases; junction bases outside the gene matches: 9. The CDR3 region has the DNA TGCGCCAGCAGCCAACCACGAGCGGGGGGGGGGTCAGATACGCAGTATTTT. Protein: CASSQPRAGGGSDTQYF.

This clonotype has only a few counts. The chain has TRBV4-2 and TRBJ2-7; either TRBD1 or TRBD2 may supply D (6 bases each). CDR1 is LGHNA and CDR2 is YNFKEQ in the germline V gene. Trimming took 1 base from V and 4 from J, leaving 14 bases between them. The CDR3 extends over 15 amino acids. The CDR3 DNA sequence: TGTGCCAGCAGCCAAGGTCGGGGGCCGGGATACGAGCAGTACTTC. This encodes CASSQGRGPGYEQYF.

The chain combines TRBV11-2 with TRBJ2-4; possible D gene TRBD2, 6 bases. The germline V gene has CDR1 SGHAT and CDR2 FQNNGV. This CDR3 contains 17 residues. The germline V and J ends were trimmed by 1 base and 0 bases, with 13 bases remaining between them. In DNA form, the CDR3 reads TGTGCCAGCAGCTTAGGCCTTGTGGGACTAGCCAAAAACATTCAGTACTTC. Encoded protein: CASSLGLVGLAKNIQYF.

About this clonotype: This sequence may be a read error, since a much larger clone differs from it by one base. This chain uses TRBV7-9 with TRBJ2-7; possible D gene TRBD1, 5 bases. This CDR3 contains 16 residues. CDR1 SEHNR and CDR2 FQNEAQ come from the germline V gene (reference sequence). The CDR3 sequence is CASSLVSRGQRYEQCF. CDR3 DNA: TGTGCCAGCAGCTTAGTTTCTAGGGGCCAACGCTACGAGCAGTGCTTC.

As for this clonotype: Being one base from a much bigger clone, this may be a read error. This chain uses TRBV28 with TRBJ2-2; TRBD1 matches at 8 bases. Looked up from germline, CDR1 is MDHEN and CDR2 is SYDVKM. This CDR3 has 18 residues. The CDR3 loop is CASSRPPVRTGNTGELSF. The CDR3 DNA reads TGTGCCAGCAGTCGTCCTCCGGTTAGGACAGGGAATACCGGGGAGCTGTCTTTT.

This clonotype was counted many times. A read error may account for a junction end that differs from germline. The chain joins TRBV5-1 to TRBJ2-1, with 7 bases fitting TRBD2. This CDR3 spans 14 amino acids. In germline, CDR1 is SGHRS, CDR2 YFSETQ. For the CDR3, the DNA is TGCGCCAGCAGCTTGCGGGGAGGGCGCAATGGGCAGTTCTTC. It is translated as CASSLRGGRNGQFF.

On this clonotype: Given a much more abundant clone one base away, this may be a read error. This chain's CDR3 is CASSLSPAMAYEQYF. CDR3 in DNA: TGTGCCAGCAGCTTGTCTCCAGCGATGGCCTACGAGCAGTACTTC. The genes are TRBV5-3 and TRBJ2-7; no definite D call. TRBV5-3 is an ORF; its function is uncertain. This CDR3 has 15 amino acids.

This clonotype is a singleton in its sample. This chain connects TRBV27 to TRBJ1-1, with D maybe TRBD1 (5 bases). Looked up from germline, CDR1 is MNHEY and CDR2 is SMNVEV (reference sequence). Trimming stripped 6 bases from V and 6 bases from J, with 11 bases between. The CDR3 length is 12 residues. The CDR3 bases are TGTGCCAGCAGCGCAGGGAGCGCTGAAGCTTTCTTT. Encoded protein: CASSAGSAEAFF.